A single sample gave rise to the 13 T cell receptor beta chains below, sequenced in a study of blood T cell repertoires in COVID-19. Method: immunoSEQ multiplex PCR; TCRdb's copy keeps in-frame clones and lacks some. The table lists about 120,000 clones, 87% of them singletons. Input material: peripheral blood. All receptors come from a woman aged 70 to 79 with acute or convalescent COVID-19.

This chain uses TRBV10-3 with TRBJ1-2; D not resolved. V lost 5 bases and J lost 5, with 12 bases in between. The CDR3 has 13 residues. CDR1 is ENHRY and CDR2 is SYGVKD in the germline V gene. The CDR3 here is CAISPRTEYGYTF. DNA of the CDR3: TGTGCCATCAGTCCTAGGACTGAGTATGGCTACACCTTC.

This rearrangement joins TRBV5-4 to TRBJ2-3; 7 bases are a match to TRBD1. CDR1 is SGHNT and CDR2 is YYREEE in the germline V gene (reference sequence). With V trimmed by 0 bases and J by 14 bases, 6 bases remained unmatched. This CDR3 has 12 residues. For the CDR3, the DNA is TGTGCCAGCAGCTTGGGACAGGGTAAGCTGTATTTT. Translated, it gives CASSLGQGKLYF.

J is TRBJ2-1 and V is TRBV10-1, with TRBD2 identical over 10 bases. Germline assignment: CDR1 WNHNN and CDR2 SYGVQD (reference sequence). J was trimmed by 8 bases and V by 11 bases; bases with no gene match: 9. This CDR3 has 13 amino acids. CDR3 DNA sequence: TGCGCCGTATCAGCGGGGGGGTCGGATGAGCAGTTCTTC. This gives the protein CAVSAGGSDEQFF.

The rearrangement joins TRBV15 to TRBJ1-1; D possibly corresponds to TRBD1 (5 bases). Germline assignment: CDR1 LNHNV and CDR2 YYDKDF (reference sequence). The CDR3 totals 15 residues. V lost 0 bases, J lost 6 bases, and 14 bases lay in between. CDR3 coding DNA: TGTGCCACCAGCAGAGACCCGGGGGGGGTCGCTGAAGCTTTCTTT. Its protein product is CATSRDPGGVAEAFF.

CDR3 in amino acids: CASSLGQGTNEKLFF. CDR3 coding DNA: TGTGCCAGCTCGCTCGGACAGGGGACTAATGAAAAACTGTTTTTT. The chain couples TRBV18 to TRBJ1-4; TRBD1 matches at 9 bases. The CDR3 totals 15 residues. CDR1 is KGHSH and CDR2 is LQKENI in the germline V gene. V dropped 6 bases and J dropped 2; count of bases not matched to a gene: 4.

The V gene is TRBV5-6, the J gene TRBJ1-1, with a weak D call TRBD1 (5 bases). Germline CDR1 SGHDT, CDR2 YYEEEE. CDR3 size: 15 residues. V was cut by 4 bases and J by 1 base, with 14 bases left in between. CDR3 DNA sequence: TGTGCCAGCAGCGCCAGGGCTCTCCCGAACACTGAAGCTTTCTTT. Translation gives CASSARALPNTEAFF. The whole variable domain, remainder taken from reference TRBV5-6 and TRBJ1-1, is DAGVTQSPTHLIKTRGQQVTLRCSPKSGHDTVSWYQQALGQGPQFIFQYYEEEERQRGNFPDRFSGHQFPNYSSELNVNALLLGDSALYLCASSARALPNTEAFFGQGTRLTVV.

The table lists this clone with a count of one. The chain is built from TRBV28 and TRBJ2-1, with a tentative D call TRBD1 (6 bases). The CDR3 spans 13 residues. The V gene's germline CDR1 is MDHEN and CDR2 SYDVKM. Trimming removed 2 bases from V and 6 bases from J, with 8 bases in between. The CDR3 bases are TGTGCCAGCAGTTTAGGGGGCATCAATGAGCAGTTCTTC. It translates to CASSLGGINEQFF.

J is TRBJ1-4 and V is TRBV5-1; TRBD1 aligns across 7 bases. The trim removed 7 bases at V and 2 bases at J, leaving 8 bases unmatched. Germline CDR1 is SGHRS and CDR2 is YFSETQ. This CDR3 has 15 amino acids. The CDR3, as DNA: TGCGCCAGCTGCCCCTCAGGGGGGACTAATGAAAAACTGTTTTTT. This codes for CASCPSGGTNEKLFF.

CDR3 region: CASSLPQATPLHF. The CDR3 nucleotides read TGTGCCAGCAGTTTACCACAGGCGACACCCCTCCACTTT. This chain connects TRBV28 to TRBJ1-6; D possibly corresponds to TRBD1 (5 bases). Germline V gives CDR1 MDHEN, CDR2 SYDVKM. The CDR3 has 13 amino acids. Trimming removed 2 bases from V and 11 bases from J, with 10 bases in between.

V is TRBV29-1 and J is TRBJ1-1; the D gene is possibly TRBD1 (6 bases). The ends were cut back, 8 bases at V and 1 base at J, with 14 bases in the middle. The germline V gene has CDR1 SQVTM and CDR2 ANQGSEA. This CDR3 is 13 amino acids long. CDR3 in DNA: TGCAGCTCGGGGGGCATTACGAACACTGAAGCTTTCTTT. This encodes CSSGGITNTEAFF.

The V call is TRBV4-1, the J call TRBJ1-1; 7 nucleotides align to TRBD1. The CDR3 spans 16 residues. CDR1 and CDR2 from the germline V gene are MGHRA and YSYEKL. The ends lost 0 bases at V and 4 bases at J; junction bases unmatched: 8. CDR3 DNA: TGCGCCAGCAGCCAAGACAAGAGACAGGGTGGCACTGAAGCTTTCTTT. This codes for CASSQDKRQGGTEAFF.

The chain has TRBV3-1 (or the pseudogene TRBV3-2) and TRBJ1-2, with a tentative D call TRBD1 (5 bases). The CDR3 loop spans 13 amino acids. CDR1 is LGHDT and CDR2 is YNNKEL in the germline V gene (reference sequence). V was clipped by 3 bases and J by 6 bases, with 11 bases between them. CDR3 sequence reads: CASSHLQEDGYTF. CDR3 nucleotides: TGTGCCAGCAGCCACTTACAGGAAGATGGCTACACCTTC.

The chain couples TRBV7-3 to TRBJ2-2, with D uncertain. Germline-derived CDR1 and CDR2 are SGHTA and FQGTGA. Trimming removed 4 bases at V and 1 base at J, with 10 bases between. The CDR3 length is 15 residues. The CDR3 loop is CASSSNPGNTGELFF. The CDR3 DNA is TGTGCCAGCAGCTCGAACCCCGGGAACACCGGGGAGCTGTTTTTT.